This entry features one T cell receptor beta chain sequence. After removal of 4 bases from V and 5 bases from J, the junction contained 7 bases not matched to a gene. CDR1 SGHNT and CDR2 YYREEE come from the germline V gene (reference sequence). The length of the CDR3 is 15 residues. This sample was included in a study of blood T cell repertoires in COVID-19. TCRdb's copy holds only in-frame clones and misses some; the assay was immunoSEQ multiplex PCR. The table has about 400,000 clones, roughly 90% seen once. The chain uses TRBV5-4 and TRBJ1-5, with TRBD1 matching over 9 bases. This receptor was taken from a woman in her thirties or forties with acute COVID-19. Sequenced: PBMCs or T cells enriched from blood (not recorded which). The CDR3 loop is CASSGGTGPDQPQHF. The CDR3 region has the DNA TGTGCCAGCAGCGGAGGGACAGGGCCCGATCAGCCCCAGCATTTT.